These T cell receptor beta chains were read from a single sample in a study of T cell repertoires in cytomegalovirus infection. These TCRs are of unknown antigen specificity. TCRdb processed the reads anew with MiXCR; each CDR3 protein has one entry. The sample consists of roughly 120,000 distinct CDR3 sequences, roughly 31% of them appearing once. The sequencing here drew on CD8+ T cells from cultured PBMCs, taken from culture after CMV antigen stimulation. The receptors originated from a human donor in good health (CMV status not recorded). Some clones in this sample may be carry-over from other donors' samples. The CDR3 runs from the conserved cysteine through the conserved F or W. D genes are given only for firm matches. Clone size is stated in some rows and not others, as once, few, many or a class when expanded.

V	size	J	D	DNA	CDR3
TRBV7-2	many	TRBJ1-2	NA	TGTGCCAGCAGCTCCGTGGACCCCAGGCACTATGGCTACACCTTC	CASSSVDPRHYGYTF
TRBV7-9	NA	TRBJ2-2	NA	TGTGCCAGCAGCTCGCGGGTCCCTGAATATGGCAGGGAGCTGTTTTTT	CASSSRVPEYGRELFF
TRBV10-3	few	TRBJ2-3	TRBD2	TGTGCCATCAGCCTAGCGGGGGACACAGATACGCAGTATTTT	CAISLAGDTDTQYF
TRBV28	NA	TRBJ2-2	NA	TGTGCCAGCAGTAGCCAGACAGGACGGGCCGGGGAGCTGTTTTTT	CASSSQTGRAGELFF
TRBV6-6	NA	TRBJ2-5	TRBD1	TGTGCCAGCAGAGCCCGGACAGGGTGGTCCAGAGAGACCCAGTACTTC	CASRARTGWSRETQYF
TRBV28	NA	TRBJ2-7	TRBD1	TGTGCCAGCAGGAGGACAGGGTTTTCTCGCGAGCAGTACTTC	CASRRTGFSREQYF
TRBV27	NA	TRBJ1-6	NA	TGTGCCAGCAGTCCACAATGGAATTCACCCCTCCACTTT	CASSPQWNSPLHF
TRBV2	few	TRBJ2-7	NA	TGTGCCAGCAGTGAAGCGCAGCCGCGTCGCTACGAGCAGTACTTC	CASSEAQPRRYEQYF
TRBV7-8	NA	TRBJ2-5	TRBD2	TGTGCCAGCAGCTCCACTAGCGGGGGAAATCAAGAGACCCAGTACTTC	CASSSTSGGNQETQYF
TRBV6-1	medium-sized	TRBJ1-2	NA	TGTGCCAGCAGCCAGGGGAACTATGGCTACACCTTC	CASSQGNYGYTF
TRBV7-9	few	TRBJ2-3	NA	TGTGCCAGCAGCCACGGGGGCACAGATACGCAGTATTTT	CASSHGGTDTQYF
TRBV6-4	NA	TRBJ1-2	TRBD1	TGTGCCAGCAGTGTCGTACAGGGGGATCGCTATGGCTACACCTTC	CASSVVQGDRYGYTF
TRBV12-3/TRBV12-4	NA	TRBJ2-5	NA	TGTGCCAGCAGCCCACTAGAGTTGGCGACCCAGTACTTC	CASSPLELATQYF
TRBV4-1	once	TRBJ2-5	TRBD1	TGCGCCAGCAGCCAGGGGACAGGGCTAGAAGAGACCCAGTACTTC	CASSQGTGLEETQYF
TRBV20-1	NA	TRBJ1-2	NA	TGCAGTGCTAGAGGGCAGGGGTTAAATGTGAGGTATGGCTACACCTTC	CSARGQGLNVRYGYTF
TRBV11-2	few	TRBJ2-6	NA	TGTGCCAGCAGCTTCGAATACTCTGGGGCCAACGTCCTGACTTTC	CASSFEYSGANVLTF
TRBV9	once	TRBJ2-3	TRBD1	TGTGCCAGCAGCGTAGACGGGACAGGGGGCACAGATACGCAGTATTTT	CASSVDGTGGTDTQYF
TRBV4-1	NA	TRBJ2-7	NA	TGCGCCAGCAGCTCATCCCCAGGAGGGTCTTCCTACGAGCAGTACTTC	CASSSSPGGSSYEQYF
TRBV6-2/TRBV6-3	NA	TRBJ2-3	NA	TGTGCCAGCAGTTACTCGACTGGGGTCGTCACAGATACGCAGTATTTT	CASSYSTGVVTDTQYF
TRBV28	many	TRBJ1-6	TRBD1	TGTGCCAGCAGTTCGGGGACAGGAGATAATTCACCCCTCCACTTT	CASSSGTGDNSPLHF
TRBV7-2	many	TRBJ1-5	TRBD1	TGTGCCAGCAGCGAAACAGGGGAAAGGAATCAGCCCCAGCATTTT	CASSETGERNQPQHF
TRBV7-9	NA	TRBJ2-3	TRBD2	TGTGCCAGCAGCTTAGCTTCGGGGGGGGAATCATCGGGGGATACGCAGTATTTT	CASSLASGGESSGDTQYF
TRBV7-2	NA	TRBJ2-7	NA	TGTGCCAGCAGCTTAGGGGTCGGGGACATCTCCTACGAGCAGTACTTC	CASSLGVGDISYEQYF
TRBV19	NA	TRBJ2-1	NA	TGTGCCAGTAGTATCGCGGATTCTTACAATGAGCAGTTCTTC	CASSIADSYNEQFF